This TCR beta chain was recorded in a study of cytomegalovirus exposure and HLA in healthy donors. Germline assignment: CDR1 LNHDA and CDR2 SQIVND (reference sequence). The CDR3 length is 16 residues. With 5 bases clipped from V and 4 bases from J, the junction kept 8 bases outside the gene matches. The PCR used 60 Vbeta and 13 Jbeta primers. Measured with immunoSEQ multiplex PCR; TCRdb has only the in-frame clones, and not every one. The sample holds about 160,000 clones, 75% to 90% seen once. The V and J genes are TRBV19 and TRBJ1-4; 9 bases line up with TRBD1. The sample consisted of PBMCs. The source is a human donor in good health. The CDR3 sequence is CASSPRRTGVNEKLFF. CDR3 DNA: TGTGCCAGTAGTCCCCGAAGGACAGGGGTTAATGAAAAACTGTTTTTT.